Shown below are 20 T cell receptor beta chains from a single sample sequenced in a study of patients and donors after allogeneic stem cell transplantation. From the RT-PCR reads, TCRdb called clonotypes with MiXCR, one entry per CDR3 protein. This table holds some 960,000 distinct CDR3 sequences, more than 15% found once. Sequenced: blood, either unsorted or a sorted T cell fraction (not recorded which). Receptor source: a human donor who was either an allogeneic HSCT recipient or a stem cell or donor lymphocyte infusion donor (not recorded which). It is not recorded whose cells these are; they may come from a transplant donor.

This chain links TRBV5-5 with TRBJ2-3, with TRBD1 identical over 8 bases. In germline, CDR1 is SGHKS, CDR2 YYEKEE (reference sequence). J gave up 2 bases and V 3 bases, and 8 bases lay outside the gene matches. The CDR3 length is 16 residues. In DNA form, the CDR3 reads TGTGCCAGCAGCTCACGGACAGGGCTTAACACAGATACGCAGTATTTT. Amino acid sequence: CASSSRTGLNTDTQYF.

This clonotype occurred a few times. The J gene is TRBJ2-7, the V gene TRBV20-1, with a weak D call TRBD2 (6 bases). The CDR3 consists of 12 residues. Trimming shortened V by 5 bases and J by 6 bases, and 14 bases separated the two germline ends. Germline CDR1 reads DFQATT; CDR2 reads SNEGSKA (reference sequence). CDR3 sequence: CSASPGLGEQYF. The CDR3 coding sequence is TGCAGTGCTTCCCCGGGACTCGGCGAGCAGTACTTC.

This clonotype was seen once. The chain joins TRBV10-3 to TRBJ2-3; 9 positions match TRBD2. V lost 3 bases, J lost 1 base, and 5 bases stayed unmatched. This CDR3 contains 16 residues. The germline V gene has CDR1 ENHRY and CDR2 SYGVKD. The CDR3 nucleotides are TGTGCCATCAGTGACCATAGGACTAGCGGCACAGATACGCAGTATTTT. Protein product: CAISDHRTSGTDTQYF.

This clonotype was found a few times. The chain combines TRBV29-1 with TRBJ1-2, with D unresolved. This CDR3 has 12 amino acids. Germline CDR1 reads SQVTM; CDR2 reads ANQGSEA. Trimming pared 5 bases from V and 4 bases from J, leaving 11 bases between. CDR3 sequence (DNA): TGCAGCGTTCTCACCAGATCCTATGGCTACACCTTC. The encoded protein is CSVLTRSYGYTF.

The chain has TRBV12-3 or TRBV12-4 and TRBJ1-2; the D is unclear. Trimming removed 2 bases from V and 7 bases from J, with 14 bases in between. This CDR3 region has 14 residues. CDR3 coding DNA: TGTGCCAGCAGTTTATCCCCACAGACCACTGGCTACACCTTC. Amino acids: CASSLSPQTTGYTF.

There are a few counts of this clonotype. CDR3 in amino acids: CATSGTPQETQYF. Written as DNA, the CDR3 is TGTGCCACCAGCGGGACCCCCCAAGAGACCCAGTACTTC. This rearrangement joins TRBV24-1 to TRBJ2-5; the D gene could be TRBD1 or TRBD2 (5 bases each). The CDR3 length is 13 residues. Per the germline V gene, CDR1 is KGHDR and CDR2 is SFDVKD. The V and J ends lost 7 bases and 1 base respectively, with 9 bases between them.

This clonotype was recorded many times. V usage is TRBV14 and J usage is TRBJ2-1; 7 positions agree with TRBD2. Trimming removed 1 base from V and 1 base from J; junction bases left unmatched: 4. This CDR3 is built from 16 residues. Per the germline V gene, CDR1 is SGHDN and CDR2 is FVKESK. CDR3 region: CASSQVPGLSYNEQFF. The CDR3 DNA reads as TGTGCCAGCAGCCAAGTTCCGGGACTATCCTACAATGAGCAGTTCTTC.

The genes are TRBV20-1 and TRBJ2-3; D is possibly TRBD1 or TRBD2 (5 bases each). The ends were cut back, 5 bases at V and 4 bases at J, with 22 bases in the middle. Germline CDR1 and CDR2: DFQATT and SNEGSKA (reference sequence). The CDR3 sequence is 16 residues long. The CDR3 DNA reads TGCAGTGCTGCGCTCGGGAAGCAGGGATCGCCAGATACGCAGTATTTT. Translated: CSAALGKQGSPDTQYF.

This clonotype has a handful of counts. This rearrangement joins TRBV7-8 to TRBJ1-5, with TRBD1 matching 8 bases. The J segment lost 3 bases and the V segment lost 5 bases, leaving 18 bases of the junction unmatched. CDR1 is SGHVS and CDR2 is FQNEAQ in the germline V gene. The CDR3 contains 19 residues. CDR3 in amino acids: CASSVTHSTTGGYNQPQHF. DNA of the CDR3: TGTGCCAGCAGCGTTACCCATTCGACAACAGGGGGTTACAATCAGCCCCAGCATTTT.

This clonotype was detected many times. This chain uses TRBV12-3 or TRBV12-4 with TRBJ1-2, with no clear D. Trimming left V 2 bases short and J 6 bases short, with 13 bases between. This CDR3 spans 14 amino acids. The CDR3: CASSLRAGGHGYTF. The CDR3 nucleotides are TGTGCCAGCAGTTTAAGGGCCGGCGGCCATGGCTACACCTTC.

This clonotype was counted between two and nine times. The junction departs from germline at one end; a sequencing error may be responsible. The chain carries TRBV12-3 or TRBV12-4 and TRBJ1-5; D is uncertain. CDR3 length equals 13 residues. Here the CDR3 reads CASSLVRDQPQHF. The CDR3 DNA is TGTGCCAGCAGCTTAGTAAGAGATCAGCCCCAGCATTTT.

The chain couples TRBV7-8 to TRBJ2-7; D gene uncertain. The CDR3 length is 11 residues. The V end was cut by 8 bases, the J end by 6 bases, with 11 bases between. The germline gives CDR1 SGHVS, CDR2 FQNEAQ. The CDR3, as DNA: TGTGCCAGCGGCATTTTGAGCGAGCAGTACTTC. This sequence encodes CASGILSEQYF.

The chain links TRBV6-4 to TRBJ2-7, with 13 bases fitting TRBD2. CDR3 length: 15 amino acids. CDR1 is MRHNA and CDR2 is SNTAGT in the germline V gene. Trimming removed 6 bases from V and 2 bases from J; junction bases left unmatched: 4. The CDR3 coding sequence is TGTGCCAGCAGGCAACTAGCGGGAGGGCCCTACGAGCAGTACTTC. Its protein is CASRQLAGGPYEQYF.

V gene TRBV12-3 or TRBV12-4 combines with J gene TRBJ2-1, with D hard to call. The ends were cut back, 3 bases at V and 3 bases at J, with 9 bases in the middle. The CDR3 covers 14 residues. The CDR3 nucleotides read TGTGCCAGCAGTTTCGTTGTCGGCTACAATGAGCAGTTCTTC. Translation gives CASSFVVGYNEQFF.

This clonotype has more than one count but fewer than ten. This chain joins TRBV4-1 and TRBJ1-1; 8 nucleotides agree with TRBD1. CDR1 is MGHRA and CDR2 is YSYEKL in the germline V gene. CDR3 size: 14 residues. The V gene end was trimmed by 3 bases and the J gene end by 4 bases; junction bases not matched to a gene: 4. The CDR3 DNA is TGCGCCAGCAGCCAGGATACAGGGGGCACTGAAGCTTTCTTT. This gives the protein CASSQDTGGTEAFF.

Only a few counts were recorded for this clonotype. The CDR3: CASSPPSGRVDTQYF. In DNA, the CDR3 is TGTGCCAGCTCACCACCAAGCGGGAGAGTAGATACGCAGTATTTT. The gene calls are TRBV18 and TRBJ2-3; 8 bases match TRBD2. V trimming: 0 bases; J trimming: 5 bases; junction bases outside the gene matches: 4. The CDR3 spans 15 residues. Germline CDR1 and CDR2: KGHSH and LQKENI.

This clonotype was counted ten times or more. V gene TRBV6-2 or TRBV6-3 combines with J gene TRBJ2-1; 14 bases fit TRBD2. V lost 3 bases, J lost 8 bases, and 3 bases stayed unmatched. The CDR3 spans 15 residues. Germline V gene lookup returns CDR1 MNHEY and CDR2 SVGEGT. CDR3 nucleotides: TGTGCCAGCAGTTATGGGACTAGCGGGAGAGATGAGCAGTTCTTC. It yields the protein CASSYGTSGRDEQFF.

This clonotype was seen ten or more times. The chain combines TRBV4-3 with TRBJ2-5; 7 bases are a match to TRBD1. J gave up 4 bases and V 5 bases, and 4 bases lay outside the gene matches. This CDR3 is 13 amino acids long. Looked up from germline, CDR1 is LGHNA and CDR2 is YSLEER. The CDR3 region is CASSGRQGETQYF. The CDR3 coding sequence is TGCGCCAGCAGCGGCCGACAGGGAGAGACCCAGTACTTC.

This rearrangement joins TRBV6-4 to TRBJ1-5; D not resolved. The CDR3 is 14 residues long. Trimming took 5 bases from V and 6 from J, leaving 14 bases between them. Germline CDR1 reads MRHNA; CDR2 reads SNTAGT. This CDR3 is CASSPSSGVQPQHF. Here the CDR3 DNA reads TGTGCCAGCAGTCCCTCAAGCGGGGTTCAGCCCCAGCATTTT.

This clonotype was seen a handful of times. The V and J genes are TRBV5-1 and TRBJ2-1; D is possibly TRBD2 (6 bases). Germline CDR1 reads SGHRS; CDR2 reads YFSETQ. The CDR3 length is 11 residues. V was shortened by 5 bases and J by 15 bases, with 15 bases between the two germline ends. The CDR3: CASREGISRFF. The CDR3 bases are TGCGCCAGCAGGGAGGGGATTTCGCGGTTCTTC.